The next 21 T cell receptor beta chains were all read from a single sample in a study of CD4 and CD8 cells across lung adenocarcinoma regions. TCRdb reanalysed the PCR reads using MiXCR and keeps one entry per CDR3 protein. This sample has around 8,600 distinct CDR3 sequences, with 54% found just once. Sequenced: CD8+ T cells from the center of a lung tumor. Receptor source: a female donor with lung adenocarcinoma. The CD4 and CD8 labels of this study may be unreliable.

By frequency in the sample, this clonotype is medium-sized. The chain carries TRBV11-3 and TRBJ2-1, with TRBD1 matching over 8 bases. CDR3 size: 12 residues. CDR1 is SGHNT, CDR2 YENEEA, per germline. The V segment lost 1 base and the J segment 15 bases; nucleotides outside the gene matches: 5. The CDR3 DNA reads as TGTGCCAGCAGCTTAGCAGGGGGCGGGCTGTTCTTC. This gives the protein CASSLAGGGLFF.

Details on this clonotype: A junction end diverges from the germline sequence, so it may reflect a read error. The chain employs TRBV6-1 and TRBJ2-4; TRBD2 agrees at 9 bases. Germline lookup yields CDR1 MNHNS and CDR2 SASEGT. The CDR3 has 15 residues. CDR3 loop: CARSAGGKAKNMQYF. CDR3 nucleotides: TGTGCCCGCAGTGCGGGGGGGAAGGCCAAAAACATGCAGTACTTC.

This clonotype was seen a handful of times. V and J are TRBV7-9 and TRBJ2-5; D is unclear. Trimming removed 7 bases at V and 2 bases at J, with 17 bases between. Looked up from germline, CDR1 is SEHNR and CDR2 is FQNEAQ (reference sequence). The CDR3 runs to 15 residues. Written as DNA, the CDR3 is TGTGCCAGCACCCGAGGAGTAGCCCAACAAGAGACCCAGTACTTC. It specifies CASTRGVAQQETQYF.

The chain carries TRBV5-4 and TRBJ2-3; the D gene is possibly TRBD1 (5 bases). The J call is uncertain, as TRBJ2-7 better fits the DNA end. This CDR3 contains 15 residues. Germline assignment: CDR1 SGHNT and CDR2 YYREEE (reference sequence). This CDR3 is CASSLVLGATDMQYF. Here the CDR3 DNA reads TGTGCCAGCAGCTTGGTTCTAGGGGCAACAGATATGCAGTACTTC.

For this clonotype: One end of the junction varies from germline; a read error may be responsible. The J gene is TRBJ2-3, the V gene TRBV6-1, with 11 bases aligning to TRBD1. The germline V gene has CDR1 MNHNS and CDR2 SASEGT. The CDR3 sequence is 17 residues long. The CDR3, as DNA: TGTGCCAGCAGTGAACGGATGGGGACAGGGGGGCCAGATACCCAGTATTTT. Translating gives CASSERMGTGGPDTQYF.

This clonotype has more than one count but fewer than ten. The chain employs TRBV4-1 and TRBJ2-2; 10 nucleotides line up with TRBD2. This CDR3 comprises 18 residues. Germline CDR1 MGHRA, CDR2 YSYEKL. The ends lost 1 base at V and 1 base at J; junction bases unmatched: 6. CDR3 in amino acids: CASSQGGASGRNTGELFF. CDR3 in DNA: TGCGCCAGCAGCCAAGGTGGGGCTAGCGGGAGGAACACCGGGGAGCTGTTTTTT.

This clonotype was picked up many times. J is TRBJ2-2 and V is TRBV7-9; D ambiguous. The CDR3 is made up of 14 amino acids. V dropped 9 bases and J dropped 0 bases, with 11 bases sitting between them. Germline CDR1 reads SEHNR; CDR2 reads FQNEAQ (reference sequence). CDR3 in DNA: TGTGCCAGTAGAGTTCGCGCGAACACCGGGGAGCTGTTTTTT. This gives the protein CASRVRANTGELFF.

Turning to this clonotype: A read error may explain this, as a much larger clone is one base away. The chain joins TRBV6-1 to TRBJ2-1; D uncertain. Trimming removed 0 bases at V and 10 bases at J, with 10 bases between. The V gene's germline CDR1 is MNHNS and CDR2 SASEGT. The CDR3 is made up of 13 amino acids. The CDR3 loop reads CASSEALALEQFF. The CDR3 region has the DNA TGTGCCAGCAGTGAAGCGCTCGCCCTCGAGCAGTTCTTC.

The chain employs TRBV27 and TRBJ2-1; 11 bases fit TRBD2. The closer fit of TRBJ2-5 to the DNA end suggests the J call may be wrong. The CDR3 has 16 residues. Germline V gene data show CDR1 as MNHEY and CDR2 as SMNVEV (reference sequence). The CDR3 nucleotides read TGTGCCAGCAGTCTTCTAGCGGGAGGTTCCCTCGGGACCCAGTACTTC. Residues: CASSLLAGGSLGTQYF.

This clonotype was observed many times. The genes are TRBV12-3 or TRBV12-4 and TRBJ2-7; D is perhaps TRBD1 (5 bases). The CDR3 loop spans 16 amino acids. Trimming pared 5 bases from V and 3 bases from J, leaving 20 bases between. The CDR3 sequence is CASSPQGGRDNYEQYF. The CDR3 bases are TGTGCCAGCAGTCCTCAGGGCGGCAGGGATAACTACGAGCAGTACTTC.

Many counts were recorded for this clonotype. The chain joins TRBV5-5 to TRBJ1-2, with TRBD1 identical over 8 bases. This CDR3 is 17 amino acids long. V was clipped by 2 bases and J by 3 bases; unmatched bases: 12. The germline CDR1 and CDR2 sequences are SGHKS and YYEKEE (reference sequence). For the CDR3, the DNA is TGTGCCAGCAGCTTCCAGCCGATGACAGGGGCTCACTATGGCTACACCTTC. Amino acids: CASSFQPMTGAHYGYTF.

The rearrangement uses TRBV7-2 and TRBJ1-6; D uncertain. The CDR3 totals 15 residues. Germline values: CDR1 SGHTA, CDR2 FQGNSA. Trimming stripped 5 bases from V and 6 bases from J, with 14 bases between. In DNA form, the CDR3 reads TGTGCCAGCAGCAACGTGGGGAGGAGTAATTCACCCCTCCACTTT. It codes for CASSNVGRSNSPLHF. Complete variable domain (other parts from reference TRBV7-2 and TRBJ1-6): GAGVSQSPSNKVTEKGKDVELRCDPISGHTALYWYRQSLGQGLEFLIYFQGNSAPDKSGLPSDRFSAERTGGSVSTLTIQRTQQEDSAVYLCASSNVGRSNSPLHFGNGTRLTVT.

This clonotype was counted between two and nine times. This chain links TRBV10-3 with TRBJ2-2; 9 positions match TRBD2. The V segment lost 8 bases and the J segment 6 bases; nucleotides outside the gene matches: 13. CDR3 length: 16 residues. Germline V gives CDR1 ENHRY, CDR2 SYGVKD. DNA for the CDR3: TGTGCCATCTCACCTTTAGCGGGGGTAGGACCCGGGGAGCTGTTTTTT. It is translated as CAISPLAGVGPGELFF.

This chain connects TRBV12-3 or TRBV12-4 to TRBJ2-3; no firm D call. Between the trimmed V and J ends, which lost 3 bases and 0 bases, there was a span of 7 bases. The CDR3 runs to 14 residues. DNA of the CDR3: TGTGCCAGCAGTTTGGATTCCAGCACAGATACGCAGTATTTT. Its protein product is CASSLDSSTDTQYF.

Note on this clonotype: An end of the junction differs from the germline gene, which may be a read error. CDR3 bases: TGTGCCAGGAGGCTCGGGGGTCGAGGCCCAGAGACCCAGTACTTT. Residues: CARRLGGRGPETQYF. This chain connects TRBV11-1 to TRBJ2-5; maybe TRBD2 (6 bases). Germline-derived CDR1 and CDR2 are SGHAT and FQDESV (reference sequence). This CDR3 is built from 15 residues.

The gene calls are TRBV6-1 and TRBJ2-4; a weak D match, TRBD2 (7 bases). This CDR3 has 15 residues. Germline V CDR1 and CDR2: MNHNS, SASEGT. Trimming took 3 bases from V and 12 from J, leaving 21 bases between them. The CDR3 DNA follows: TGTGCCAGCAGTGAGGGGGCGGGGGCCGAAGATACTCAGTACTTC. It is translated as CASSEGAGAEDTQYF.

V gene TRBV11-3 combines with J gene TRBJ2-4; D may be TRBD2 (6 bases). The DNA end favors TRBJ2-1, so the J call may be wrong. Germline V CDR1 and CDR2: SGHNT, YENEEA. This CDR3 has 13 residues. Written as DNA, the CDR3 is TGTGCCAGCGGCCCGGGAGAGGAAGACACTCAGTTCTTC. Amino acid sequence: CASGPGEEDTQFF.

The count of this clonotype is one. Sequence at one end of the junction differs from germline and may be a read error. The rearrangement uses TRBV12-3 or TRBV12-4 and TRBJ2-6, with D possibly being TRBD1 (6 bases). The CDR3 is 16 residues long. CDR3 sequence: CASRHGMGAGGKVQSF. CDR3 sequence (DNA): TGTGCCAGCAGACACGGTATGGGGGCTGGGGGCAAGGTCCAGTCCTTC.

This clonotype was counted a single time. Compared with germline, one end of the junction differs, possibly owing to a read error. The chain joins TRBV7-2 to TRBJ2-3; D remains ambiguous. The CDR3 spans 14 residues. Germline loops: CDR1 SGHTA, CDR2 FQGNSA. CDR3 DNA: TGTGCGGGCACCGAGGTGGGTAGCCCAGATACGCAGTACTTT. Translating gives CAGTEVGSPDTQYF.

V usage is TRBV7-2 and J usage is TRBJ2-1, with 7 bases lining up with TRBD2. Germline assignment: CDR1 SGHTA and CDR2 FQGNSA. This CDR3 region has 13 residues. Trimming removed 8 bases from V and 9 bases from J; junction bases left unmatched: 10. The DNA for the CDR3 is TGTGCCAGCGGCAGAGTAGCGGGTGCTGAGCAGTTCTTC. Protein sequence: CASGRVAGAEQFF.

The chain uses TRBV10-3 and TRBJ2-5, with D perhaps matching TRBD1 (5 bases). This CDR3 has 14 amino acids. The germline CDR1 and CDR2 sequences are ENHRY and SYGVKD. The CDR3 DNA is TGTGCGGGGCTCCAGGGCCTAGACCAAGAGACCCAGTACTTC. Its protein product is CAGLQGLDQETQYF.